The sequence of this T cell receptor beta chain was determined in a study of shared clonotypes between healthy human individuals. Regarding the study as a whole: Lower generation probabilities were found for non-shared clonotypes than for those shared by all four donors. Naive subsets generally had larger estimated richness than memory subsets.

Repertoires were generated with immunoSEQ multiplex PCR, while TCRdb's copy carries only in-frame clones and drops some. The sample yields some 2,500,000 clones, under 95% seen once. Of note for this clone: Its antigen is not identified.

The CDR3 runs 15 residues. Trimming removed 7 bases from V and 0 bases from J, with 13 bases in between. Germline V gene sequence: CDR1 ENHRY, CDR2 SYGVKD. Donors, healthy HIV-negative adults, lacked recent acute infections or vaccinations. Sequenced sample: naive CD4+ T cells from PBMCs. Subset noted: CD45RA+ positively selected. This sequence joins TRBV10-3 and TRBJ1-3; a possible D gene is TRBD1 (6 bases). The source of this sequence is a young man in good health. Some clones in this sample may be carry-over from other donors' samples. As DNA, the CDR3 is TGTGCCATCAAGCCGACAGGCGACTCTGGAAACACCATATATTTT. Its protein is CAIKPTGDSGNTIYF.